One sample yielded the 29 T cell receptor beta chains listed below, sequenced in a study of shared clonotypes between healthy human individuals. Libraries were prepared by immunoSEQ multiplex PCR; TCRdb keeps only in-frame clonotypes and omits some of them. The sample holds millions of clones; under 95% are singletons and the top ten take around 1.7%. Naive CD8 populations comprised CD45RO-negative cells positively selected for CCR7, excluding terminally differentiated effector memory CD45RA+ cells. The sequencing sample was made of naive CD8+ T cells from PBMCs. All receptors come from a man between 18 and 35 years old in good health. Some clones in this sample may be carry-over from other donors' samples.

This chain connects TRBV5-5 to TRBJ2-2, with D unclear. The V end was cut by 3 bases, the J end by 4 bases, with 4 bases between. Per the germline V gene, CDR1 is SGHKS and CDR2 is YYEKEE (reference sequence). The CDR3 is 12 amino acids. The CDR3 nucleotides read TGTGCCAGCAGCTCTTTCACCGGGGAGCTGTTTTTT. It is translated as CASSSFTGELFF.

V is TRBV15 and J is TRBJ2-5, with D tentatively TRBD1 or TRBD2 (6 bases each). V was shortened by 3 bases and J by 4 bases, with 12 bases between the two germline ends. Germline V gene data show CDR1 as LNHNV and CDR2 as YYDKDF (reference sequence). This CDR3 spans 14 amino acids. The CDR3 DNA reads TGTGCCACCAGCAGGCAGGGGCGGGGAGAGACCCAGTACTTC. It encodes CATSRQGRGETQYF.

CDR3 residues: CASSIGPRLVQPQHF. The CDR3 bases are TGTGCCAGTAGTATAGGACCCCGGTTGGTTCAGCCCCAGCATTTT. The V gene is TRBV19, the J gene TRBJ1-5; D is ambiguous. The CDR3 covers 15 residues. V lost 1 base and J 6 bases, leaving 13 bases between the germline ends. Germline V lookup: CDR1 LNHDA, CDR2 SQIVND (reference sequence). The full variable domain, in which reference TRBV19 and TRBJ1-5 provide the parts outside the CDR3, is DGGITQSPKYLFRKEGQNVTLSCEQNLNHDAMYWYRQDPGQGLRLIYYSQIVNDFQKGDIAEGYSVSREKKESFPLTVTSAQKNPTAFYLCASSIGPRLVQPQHFGDGTRLSIL.

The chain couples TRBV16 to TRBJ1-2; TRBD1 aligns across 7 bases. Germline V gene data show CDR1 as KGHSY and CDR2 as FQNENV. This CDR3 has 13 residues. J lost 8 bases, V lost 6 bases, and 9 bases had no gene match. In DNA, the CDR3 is TGTGCCAGCAGAGTTGACAGGGAACGCGGCTACACCTTC. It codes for CASRVDRERGYTF. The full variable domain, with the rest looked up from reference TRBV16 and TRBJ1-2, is GEEVAQTPKHLVRGEGQKAKLYCAPIKGHSYVFWYQQVLKNEFKFLISFQNENVFDETGMPKERFSAKCLPNSPCSLEIQATKLEDSAVYFCASRVDRERGYTFGSGTRLTVV.

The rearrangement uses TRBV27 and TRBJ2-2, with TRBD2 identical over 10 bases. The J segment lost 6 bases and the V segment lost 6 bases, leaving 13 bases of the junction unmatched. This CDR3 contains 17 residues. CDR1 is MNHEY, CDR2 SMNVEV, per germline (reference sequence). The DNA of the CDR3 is TGTGCCAGCAGCATATTAGCGGGAGGAGTTGTGGCCGGGGAGCTGTTTTTT. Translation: CASSILAGGVVAGELFF.

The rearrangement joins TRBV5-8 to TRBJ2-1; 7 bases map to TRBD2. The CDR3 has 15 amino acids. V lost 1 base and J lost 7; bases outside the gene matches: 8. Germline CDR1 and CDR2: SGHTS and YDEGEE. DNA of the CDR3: TGTGCCAGCAGCTTGAGGGTAAGGACTAGGAATGAGCAGTTCTTC. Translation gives CASSLRVRTRNEQFF.

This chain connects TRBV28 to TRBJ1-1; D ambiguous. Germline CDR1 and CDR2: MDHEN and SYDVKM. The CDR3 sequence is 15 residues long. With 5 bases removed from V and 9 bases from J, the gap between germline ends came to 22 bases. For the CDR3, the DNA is TGTGCCAGCAGTGAGCTCCGTGGCTCCGTCAATCAAGCTTTCTTT. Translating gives CASSELRGSVNQAFF.

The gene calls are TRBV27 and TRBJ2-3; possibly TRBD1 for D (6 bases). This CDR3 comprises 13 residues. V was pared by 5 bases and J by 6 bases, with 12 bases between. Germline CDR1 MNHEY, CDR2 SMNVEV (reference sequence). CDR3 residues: CASSDRPRDTQYF. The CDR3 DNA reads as TGTGCCAGCAGTGACAGGCCTCGGGATACGCAGTATTTT.

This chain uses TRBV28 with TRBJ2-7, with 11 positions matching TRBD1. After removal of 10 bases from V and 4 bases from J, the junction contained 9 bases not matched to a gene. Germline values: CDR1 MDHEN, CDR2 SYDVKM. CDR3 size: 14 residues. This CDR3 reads CAICPGQGAYEQYF. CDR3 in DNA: TGTGCCATCTGCCCCGGACAGGGGGCATACGAGCAGTACTTC.

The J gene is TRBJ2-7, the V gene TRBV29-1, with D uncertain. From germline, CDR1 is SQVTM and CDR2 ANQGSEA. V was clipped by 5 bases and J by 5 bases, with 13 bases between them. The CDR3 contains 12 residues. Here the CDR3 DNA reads TGCAGCGTTAAGACCTGGCAGAACGAGCAGTACTTC. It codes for CSVKTWQNEQYF.

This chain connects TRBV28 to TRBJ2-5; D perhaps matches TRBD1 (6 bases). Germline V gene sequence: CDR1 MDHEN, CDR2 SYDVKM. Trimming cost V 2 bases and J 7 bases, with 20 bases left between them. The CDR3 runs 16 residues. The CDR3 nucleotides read TGTGCCAGCAGTTTAGCACAGGGTCCAACCGGGATGACCCAGTACTTC. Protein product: CASSLAQGPTGMTQYF.

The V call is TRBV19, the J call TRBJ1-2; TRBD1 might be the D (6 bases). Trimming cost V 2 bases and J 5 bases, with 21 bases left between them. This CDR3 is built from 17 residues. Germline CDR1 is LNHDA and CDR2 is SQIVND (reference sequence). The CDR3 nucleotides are TGTGCCAGTAGTATACTGCACCGGGACAAGGTGGCTTATGGCTACACCTTC. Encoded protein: CASSILHRDKVAYGYTF.

In DNA form, the CDR3 reads TGCAGCGCCGCCGGGACTCAGAACACTGAAGCTTTCTTT. Translating it yields CSAAGTQNTEAFF. J is TRBJ1-1 and V is TRBV29-1; D is perhaps TRBD1 (5 bases). CDR1 is SQVTM, CDR2 ANQGSEA, per germline. The CDR3 sequence is 13 residues long. V was cut by 7 bases and J by 1 base, with 13 bases left in between.

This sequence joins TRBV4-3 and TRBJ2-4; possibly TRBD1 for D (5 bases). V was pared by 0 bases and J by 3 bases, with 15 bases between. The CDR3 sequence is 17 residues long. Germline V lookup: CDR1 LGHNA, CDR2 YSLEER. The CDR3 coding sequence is TGCGCCAGCAGCCAAGATCGCCGCCAAGGGGTCAAAAACATTCAGTACTTC. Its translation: CASSQDRRQGVKNIQYF.

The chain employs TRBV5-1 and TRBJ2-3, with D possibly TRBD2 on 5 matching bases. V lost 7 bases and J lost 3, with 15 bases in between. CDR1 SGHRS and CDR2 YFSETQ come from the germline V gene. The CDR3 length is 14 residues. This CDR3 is CASGIAGLTDTQYF. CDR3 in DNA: TGCGCCAGCGGCATTGCGGGTTTAACAGATACGCAGTATTTT.

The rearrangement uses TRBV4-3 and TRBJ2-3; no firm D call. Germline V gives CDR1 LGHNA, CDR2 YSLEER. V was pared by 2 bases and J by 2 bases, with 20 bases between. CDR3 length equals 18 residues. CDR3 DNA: TGCGCCAGCAGCCAAAATGCTCGGACGGCTCAATCCACAGATACGCAGTATTTT. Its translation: CASSQNARTAQSTDTQYF.

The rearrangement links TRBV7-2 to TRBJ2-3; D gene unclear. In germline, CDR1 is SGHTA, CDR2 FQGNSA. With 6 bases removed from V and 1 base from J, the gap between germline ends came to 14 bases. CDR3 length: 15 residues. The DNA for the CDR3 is TGTGCCAGCAGTCCAAGTCTGGCGGGCACAGATACGCAGTATTTT. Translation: CASSPSLAGTDTQYF.

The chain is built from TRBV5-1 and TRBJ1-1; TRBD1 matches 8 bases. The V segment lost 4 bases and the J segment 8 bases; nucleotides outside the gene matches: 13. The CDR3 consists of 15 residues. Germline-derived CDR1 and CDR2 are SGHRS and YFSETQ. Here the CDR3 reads CASSPSLGQDREAFF. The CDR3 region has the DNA TGCGCCAGCAGCCCCTCCTTGGGACAGGATAGAGAAGCTTTCTTT.

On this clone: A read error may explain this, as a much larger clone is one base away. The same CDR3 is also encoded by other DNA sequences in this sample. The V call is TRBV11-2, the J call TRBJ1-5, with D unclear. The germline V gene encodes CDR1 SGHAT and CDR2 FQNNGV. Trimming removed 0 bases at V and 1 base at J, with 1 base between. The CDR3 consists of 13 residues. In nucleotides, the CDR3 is TGTGCCAGCAGCTTAGAAAGCAATCAGCCCCAGCATTTT. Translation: CASSLESNQPQHF.

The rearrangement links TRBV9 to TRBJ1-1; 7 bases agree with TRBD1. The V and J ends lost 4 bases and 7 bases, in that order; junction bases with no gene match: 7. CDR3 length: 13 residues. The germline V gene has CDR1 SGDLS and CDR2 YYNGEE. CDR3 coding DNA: TGTGCCAGCAGCCCCCAGGGGGATGATGAAGCTTTCTTT. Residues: CASSPQGDDEAFF.

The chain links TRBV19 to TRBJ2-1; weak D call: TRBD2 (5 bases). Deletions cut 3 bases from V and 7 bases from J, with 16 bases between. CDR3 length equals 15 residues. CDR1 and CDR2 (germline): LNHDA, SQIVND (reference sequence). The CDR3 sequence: CASSIAGGLRNEQFF. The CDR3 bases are TGTGCCAGTAGTATTGCCGGAGGCCTTAGAAATGAGCAGTTCTTC.

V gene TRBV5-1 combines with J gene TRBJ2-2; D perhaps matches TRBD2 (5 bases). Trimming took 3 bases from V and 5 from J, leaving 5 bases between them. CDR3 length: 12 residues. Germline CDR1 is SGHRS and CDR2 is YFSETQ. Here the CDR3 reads CASSWTTGELFF. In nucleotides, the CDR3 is TGCGCCAGCAGCTGGACTACCGGGGAGCTGTTTTTT.

CDR3 sequence: CASSFNSRAKLFF. In DNA form, the CDR3 reads TGTGCCAGCAGTTTTAACAGTCGGGCAAAACTGTTTTTT. The genes are TRBV28 and TRBJ1-4; no definite D call. Trimming pared 3 bases from V and 10 bases from J, leaving 12 bases between. The CDR3 totals 13 residues. The V gene's germline CDR1 is MDHEN and CDR2 SYDVKM.

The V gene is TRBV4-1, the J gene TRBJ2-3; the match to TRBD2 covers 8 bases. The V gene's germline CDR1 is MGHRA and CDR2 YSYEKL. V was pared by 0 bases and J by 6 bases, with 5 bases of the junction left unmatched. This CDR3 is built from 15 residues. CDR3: CASSQDTGGRDTQYF. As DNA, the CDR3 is TGCGCCAGCAGCCAAGATACGGGGGGGAGGGATACGCAGTATTTT.

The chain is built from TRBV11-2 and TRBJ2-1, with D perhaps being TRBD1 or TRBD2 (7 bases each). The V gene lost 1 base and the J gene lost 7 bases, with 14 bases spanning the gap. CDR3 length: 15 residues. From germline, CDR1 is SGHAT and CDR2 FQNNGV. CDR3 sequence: CASSLGQGGENEQFF. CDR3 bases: TGTGCCAGCAGCTTAGGACAGGGAGGGGAGAATGAGCAGTTCTTC.

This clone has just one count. CDR3 protein: CASTSPWRGSGYTF. The CDR3 coding sequence is TGTGCCAGCACCTCGCCTTGGAGGGGGAGTGGCTACACCTTC. V usage is TRBV6-1 and J usage is TRBJ1-2, with D possibly being TRBD1 (6 bases). The CDR3 is 14 residues long. V was shortened by 7 bases and J by 7 bases, with 19 bases between the two germline ends. From germline, CDR1 is MNHNS and CDR2 SASEGT.

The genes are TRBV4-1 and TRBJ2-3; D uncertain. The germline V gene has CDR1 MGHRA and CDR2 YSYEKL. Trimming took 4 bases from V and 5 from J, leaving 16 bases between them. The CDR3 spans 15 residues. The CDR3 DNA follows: TGCGCCAGCAGCCCCCTACGAGAGGTCCAAGATACGCAGTATTTT. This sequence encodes CASSPLREVQDTQYF.

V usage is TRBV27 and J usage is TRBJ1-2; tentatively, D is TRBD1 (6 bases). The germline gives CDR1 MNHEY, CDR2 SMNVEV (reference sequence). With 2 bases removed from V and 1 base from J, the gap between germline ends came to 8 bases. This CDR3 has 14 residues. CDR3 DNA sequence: TGTGCCAGCAGTTTAGACAGGTTTAACTATGGCTACACCTTC. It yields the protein CASSLDRFNYGYTF.

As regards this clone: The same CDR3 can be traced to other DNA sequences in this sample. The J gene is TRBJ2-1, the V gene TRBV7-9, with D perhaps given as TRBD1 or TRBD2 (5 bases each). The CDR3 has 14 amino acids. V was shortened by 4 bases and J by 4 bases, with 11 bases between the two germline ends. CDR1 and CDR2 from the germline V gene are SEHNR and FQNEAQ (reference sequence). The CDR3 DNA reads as TGTGCCAGCAGCTACCGGGACCGTTACAATGAGCAGTTCTTC. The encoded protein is CASSYRDRYNEQFF.